The 18 T cell receptor beta chains below come from one sample, sequenced in a study of T-cell reconstitution after alpha-beta-depleted transplantation in children. For TCRbeta, the library was prepared with unique molecular identifiers. Each CDR3 protein gets one entry after TCRdb re-called the PCR reads with MiXCR. The sample has some 600,000 distinct CDR3 sequences; 10% to 15% are singletons. Sequenced material: PBMCs, mostly from graft donor cells, taken 360 days after TCRalphabeta/CD19-depleted stem cell transplant. The source is a male patient younger than 18 who had a stem cell transplant for acute myeloid leukemia, so the T cells may come from the graft donor.

The rearrangement links TRBV24-1 to TRBJ2-5; 8 nucleotides align to TRBD2. This CDR3 has 17 amino acids. V shed 3 bases and J 3 bases; nucleotides not matched to a gene: 11. Germline values: CDR1 KGHDR, CDR2 SFDVKD. CDR3 protein: CATSDPPGLALKETQYF. CDR3 nucleotides: TGTGCCACCAGTGATCCCCCTGGACTAGCACTCAAAGAGACCCAGTACTTC.

The chain joins TRBV9 to TRBJ2-1, with a tentative D call TRBD1 (5 bases). Germline V CDR1 and CDR2: SGDLS, YYNGEE. This CDR3 region has 14 residues. The V end lost 0 bases, the J end lost 9 bases, and 13 bases lay between the germline ends. The chain's CDR3 is CASSVGGRGSEQFF. Here the CDR3 DNA reads TGTGCCAGCAGCGTAGGCGGTAGGGGCAGTGAGCAGTTCTTC.

Many counts were recorded for this clonotype. V and J are TRBV7-9 and TRBJ2-7; 7 bases are shared with TRBD1. The ends lost 6 bases at V and 5 bases at J; junction bases unmatched: 7. This CDR3 is 13 amino acids long. Germline V gene sequence: CDR1 SEHNR, CDR2 FQNEAQ (reference sequence). CDR3 residues: CASRKDRSDEQYF. The CDR3 DNA reads as TGTGCCAGCAGAAAGGACAGGAGTGACGAGCAGTACTTC.

This chain links TRBV14 with TRBJ2-1; 14 bases align to TRBD2. After removal of 0 bases from V and 9 bases from J, the junction contained 4 bases not matched to a gene. The CDR3 sequence is 16 residues long. Germline CDR1 is SGHDN and CDR2 is FVKESK. The CDR3 DNA follows: TGTGCCAGCAGCCAAGAGGGACTAGCGGGAGTGGGTGAGCAGTTCTTC. Residues: CASSQEGLAGVGEQFF.

The chain's CDR3 is CASSYSNPSMGNQPQHF. In DNA, the CDR3 is TGTGCCAGCAGTTACTCGAATCCTAGCATGGGCAATCAGCCCCAGCATTTT. The V gene is TRBV6-2 or TRBV6-3, the J gene TRBJ1-5; D is unclear. Trimming left V 0 bases short and J 2 bases short, with 14 bases between. The CDR3 contains 17 residues. CDR1 MNHEY and CDR2 SVGEGT come from the germline V gene.

This clonotype was recorded at least ten times. One end of the junction fails to match germline, which may point to a read error. The rearrangement uses TRBV7-7 and TRBJ2-1; 14 nucleotides align to TRBD2. The CDR3 extends over 15 amino acids. Germline CDR1 and CDR2: SSHAT and FNYEAQ (reference sequence). The CDR3 bases are TGTGCTAGCAGCTTGGGACTAGCGGGGGCCGATGAGCAGTTCTTC. Protein sequence: CASSLGLAGADEQFF.

This clonotype was counted ten times or more. The chain couples TRBV5-8 to TRBJ2-1; 10 bases agree with TRBD2. Per germline, CDR1 SGHTS and CDR2 YDEGEE. V lost 2 bases, J lost 9 bases, and 11 bases stayed unmatched. This CDR3 comprises 16 residues. CDR3 protein: CASSFDTSSGSPEQFF. CDR3 nucleotides: TGTGCCAGCAGCTTTGACACTTCTAGCGGGAGCCCTGAGCAGTTCTTC.

A word on this clonotype: This is likely a read error, given that the CDR3 carries no conserved phenylalanine or tryptophan at its end. The chain couples TRBV27 to TRBJ2-7, with D unclear. This CDR3 is built from 13 residues. Trimming took off 4 bases at V and 3 bases at J, with 10 bases between the two ends. CDR1 MNHEY and CDR2 SMNVEV come from the germline V gene (reference sequence). Here the CDR3 DNA reads TGTGCCAGCAGTTCGAAAGATTACTACGAGCAGTACCTC. This sequence encodes CASSSKDYYEQYL.

The genes are TRBV12-3 or TRBV12-4 and TRBJ2-1; no definite D call. The CDR3 extends over 12 amino acids. Trimming removed 3 bases at V and 8 bases at J, with 8 bases between. The CDR3 here is CASSFGGDEQFF. DNA for the CDR3: TGTGCCAGCAGTTTCGGCGGAGATGAGCAGTTCTTC.

This chain joins TRBV3-1 and TRBJ2-1; D is undetermined. The V and J ends lost 2 bases and 9 bases respectively, with 20 bases between them. Germline V gene data show CDR1 as LGHDT and CDR2 as YNNKEL (reference sequence). This CDR3 has 16 residues. The CDR3 region has the DNA TGTGCCAGCAGCCAAAGTCCCGGAGCCCTTTTTGGTGAGCAGTTCTTC. Protein sequence: CASSQSPGALFGEQFF.

The chain is built from TRBV2 and TRBJ2-7; 12 nucleotides align to TRBD2. V gave up 6 bases and J gave up 2 bases; unmatched junction bases: 2. The CDR3 is made up of 14 amino acids. The germline gives CDR1 SNHLY, CDR2 FYNNEI. CDR3 protein: CASSGLAGTYEQYF. CDR3 DNA sequence: TGTGCCAGCAGCGGACTAGCGGGGACCTACGAGCAGTACTTC.

This clonotype was seen only a few times. The genes are TRBV28 and TRBJ2-7; weak D call: TRBD2 (6 bases). Germline CDR1 reads MDHEN; CDR2 reads SYDVKM. V dropped 3 bases and J dropped 3 bases, with 15 bases sitting between them. This CDR3 is built from 15 residues. CDR3 amino acids: CASSFPQGGIYEQYF. The CDR3 DNA follows: TGTGCCAGCAGTTTCCCCCAGGGAGGAATCTACGAGCAGTACTTC.

This clonotype came up a few times. The chain couples TRBV20-1 to TRBJ2-1, with D unclear. The CDR3 consists of 12 residues. The V gene lost 5 bases and the J gene lost 8 bases, with 13 bases spanning the gap. Per germline, CDR1 DFQATT and CDR2 SNEGSKA (reference sequence). The CDR3 sequence is CSAPDQLDEQFF. The DNA for the CDR3 is TGCAGTGCTCCTGACCAGCTCGATGAGCAGTTCTTC.

This rearrangement joins TRBV6-1 to TRBJ2-5; possibly TRBD1 or TRBD2 for D (5 bases each). Trimming removed 6 bases from V and 4 bases from J, with 15 bases in between. Germline CDR1 is MNHNS and CDR2 is SASEGT. This CDR3 is built from 14 residues. Written as DNA, the CDR3 is TGTGCCAGCAGCCCCCGGGGCGCCCCAGAGACCCAGTACTTC. Amino acids: CASSPRGAPETQYF.

At least ten counts were recorded for this clonotype. This chain joins TRBV11-2 and TRBJ2-3; D is undetermined. The CDR3 totals 10 residues. Trimming took 6 bases from V and 7 from J, leaving 5 bases between them. The germline V gene has CDR1 SGHAT and CDR2 FQNNGV. In nucleotides, the CDR3 is TGTGCCAGCAGTTATTATACGCAGTATTTT. Amino acids: CASSYYTQYF.

V and J are TRBV20-1 and TRBJ2-1; 8 bases match TRBD2. The germline CDR1 and CDR2 sequences are DFQATT and SNEGSKA (reference sequence). The CDR3 is 14 residues long. V lost 5 bases, J lost 5 bases, and 8 bases stayed unmatched. This CDR3 is CSASAGGAHNEQFF. The CDR3 region has the DNA TGCAGTGCTTCAGCCGGGGGGGCACACAATGAGCAGTTCTTC.

This clonotype came up a few times. J is TRBJ2-5 and V is TRBV21-1; the table's D call, TRBD2, has no DNA check behind it. TRBV21-1 is recorded as a pseudogene. The CDR3 has 15 amino acids. For the CDR3, the DNA is TGTGCCAGCAGCCAGGGCCTAGGTGGGGGGGAGACCCAGTACTTC. Its protein is CASSQGLGGGETQYF.

This clonotype showed up many times. The chain employs TRBV20-1 and TRBJ2-1; D is uncertain. Trimming removed 0 bases from V and 5 bases from J, with 5 bases in between. The CDR3 runs to 12 residues. CDR1 and CDR2 (germline): DFQATT, SNEGSKA (reference sequence). This CDR3 is CSAREGNNEQFF. The CDR3 coding sequence is TGCAGTGCTAGAGAAGGCAACAATGAGCAGTTCTTC.